This T cell receptor (beta chain) was captured by sequencing in a study of CD8 T cells in ankylosing spondylitis (dated by TCRdb to about 2017). Study-wide context: To find TCR variants linked to disease, the study profiled T cell receptor beta repertoires in ankylosing spondylitis patients and healthy donors. The full study cohort comprised some 27 ankylosing spondylitis patients and about 110 healthy donors. Samples of peripheral blood were taken, and for ankylosing spondylitis patients, synovial fluid was collected as well. Broader findings and caveats from the paper: Some motif variants were previously reported in synovial fluid and blood of reactive arthritis patients, suggesting common disease-initiation mechanisms. In peripheral blood, the disease-linked clones were found at relatively low frequencies and had a CD8+ phenotype. A TCR beta motif of several highly homologous amino acid variants appeared characteristic of blood from ankylosing spondylitis patients. Significant enrichment of the disease-linked clones was reported in matched synovial fluid samples from ankylosing spondylitis patients.

Sequencing took place on an Illumina HiSeq 2500. Quantitative 5'-RACE with molecular barcodes was used to prepare TCR beta libraries. On the authors' methods: A new computational method, built on a probabilistic model of VDJ rearrangement, was used to identify disease-linked TCR variants. TCRdb reworked the public reads: Q25 trimming with fastp, MiXCR clone assembly, productive beta chains retained. One record per CDR3 amino acid sequence lists the most common genes and DNA. Here the V and J calls rest on TCRdb's processing, not on the authors' analysis. This sample gives a few hundred thousand distinct CDR3 sequences in total; about 6.7% of them show up just once. The ten largest clonotypes hold approximately 15% of the sample. This clonotype was seen repeatedly, ten times or more. There is no known antigen for this receptor. The input lacks base qualities; no much larger clone sits a single base away.

This receptor was identified in a male donor with ankylosing spondylitis. The sample consisted of blood, either unsorted or a sorted T cell fraction (not recorded which).

The DNA is TGCAGCGTCCCTGGGCCTGGGAGAGGAGAGCAGTACTTC. Its protein product is CSVPGPGRGEQYF. The chain was built from TRBV29-1 and TRBJ2-7; the D segment could be TRBD2, given 5 matching bases. From a lookup of the germline V gene, CDR1 and CDR2 are SQVTM and ANQGSEA. V is clipped by 6 bases and J by 7 bases, and the sequence between their germline boundaries is 19 bases long. The CDR3 spans 13 residues, from the cysteine through the phenylalanine. Of the read, only the CDR3 DNA is kept; its 39 bases are in frame from base 1.